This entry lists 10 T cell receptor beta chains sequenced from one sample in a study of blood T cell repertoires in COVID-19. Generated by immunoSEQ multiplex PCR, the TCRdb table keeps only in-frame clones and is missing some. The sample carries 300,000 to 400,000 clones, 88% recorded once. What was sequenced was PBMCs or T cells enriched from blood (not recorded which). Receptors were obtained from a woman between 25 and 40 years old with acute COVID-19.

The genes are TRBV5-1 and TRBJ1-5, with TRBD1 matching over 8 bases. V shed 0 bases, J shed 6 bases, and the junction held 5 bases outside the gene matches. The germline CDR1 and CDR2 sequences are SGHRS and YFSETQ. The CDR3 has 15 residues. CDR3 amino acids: CASSLAGQAGQPQHF. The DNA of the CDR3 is TGCGCCAGCAGCTTGGCGGGACAGGCGGGTCAGCCCCAGCATTTT.

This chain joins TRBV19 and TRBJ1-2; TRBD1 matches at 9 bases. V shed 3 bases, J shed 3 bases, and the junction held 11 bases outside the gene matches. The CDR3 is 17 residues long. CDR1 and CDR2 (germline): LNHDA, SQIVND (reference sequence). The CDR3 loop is CASSIPGQGLPHYGYTF. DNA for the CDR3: TGTGCCAGTAGTATCCCCGGACAGGGGTTGCCGCACTATGGCTACACCTTC. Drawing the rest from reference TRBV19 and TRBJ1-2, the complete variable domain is DGGITQSPKYLFRKEGQNVTLSCEQNLNHDAMYWYRQDPGQGLRLIYYSQIVNDFQKGDIAEGYSVSREKKESFPLTVTSAQKNPTAFYLCASSIPGQGLPHYGYTFGSGTRLTVV.

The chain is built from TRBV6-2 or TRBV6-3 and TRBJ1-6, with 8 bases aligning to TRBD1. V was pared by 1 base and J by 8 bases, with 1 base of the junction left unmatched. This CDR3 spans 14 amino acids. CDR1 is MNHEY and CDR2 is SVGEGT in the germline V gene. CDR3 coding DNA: TGTGCCAGCAGTTACTTGACAGGGGATTCACCCCTCCACTTT. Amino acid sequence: CASSYLTGDSPLHF.

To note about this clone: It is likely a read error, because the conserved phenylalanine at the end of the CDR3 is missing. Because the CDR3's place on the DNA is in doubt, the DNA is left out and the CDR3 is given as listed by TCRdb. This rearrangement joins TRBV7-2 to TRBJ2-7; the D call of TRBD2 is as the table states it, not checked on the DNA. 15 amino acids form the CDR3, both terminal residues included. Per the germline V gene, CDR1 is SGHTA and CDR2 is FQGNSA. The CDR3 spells CASSLGPNSGGLIFS.

This chain's CDR3 is CASSQPGGPGTYEQYF. CDR3 sequence (DNA): TGTGCCAGCAGCCAACCTGGGGGCCCCGGAACCTACGAGCAGTACTTC. The chain links TRBV11-2 to TRBJ2-7, with a weak D call TRBD1 (6 bases). Trimming shortened V by 5 bases and J by 2 bases, and 19 bases separated the two germline ends. The CDR3 covers 16 residues. In germline, CDR1 is SGHAT, CDR2 FQNNGV.

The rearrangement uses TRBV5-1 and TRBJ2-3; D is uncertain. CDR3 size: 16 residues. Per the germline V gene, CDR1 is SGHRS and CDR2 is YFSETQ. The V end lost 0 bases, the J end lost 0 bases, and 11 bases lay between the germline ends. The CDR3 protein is CASSLAPTYSTDTQYF. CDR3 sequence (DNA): TGCGCCAGCAGCTTGGCCCCGACATATAGCACAGATACGCAGTATTTT.

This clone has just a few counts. CDR3 DNA: TGTGCCAGCAGCTTGGGGTCTGGGGGCGCGGGTCAGCCCCAGCATTTT. This codes for CASSLGSGGAGQPQHF. V gene TRBV5-5 combines with J gene TRBJ1-5; D might be TRBD1 (6 bases). Germline CDR1 and CDR2: SGHKS and YYEKEE (reference sequence). Trimming stripped 0 bases from V and 6 bases from J, with 16 bases between. The CDR3 length is 16 residues.

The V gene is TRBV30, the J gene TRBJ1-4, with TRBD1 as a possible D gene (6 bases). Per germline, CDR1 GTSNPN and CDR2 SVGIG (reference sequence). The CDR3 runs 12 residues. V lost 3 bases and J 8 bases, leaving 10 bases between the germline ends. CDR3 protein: CAWSYREEKLFF. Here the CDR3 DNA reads TGTGCCTGGAGCTACAGGGAAGAAAAACTGTTTTTT. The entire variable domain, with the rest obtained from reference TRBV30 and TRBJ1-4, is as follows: SQTIHQWPATLVQPVGSPLSLECTVEGTSNPNLYWYRQAAGRGLQLLFYSVGIGQISSEVPQNLSASRPQDRQFILSSKKLLLSDSGFYLCAWSYREEKLFFGSGTQLSVL.

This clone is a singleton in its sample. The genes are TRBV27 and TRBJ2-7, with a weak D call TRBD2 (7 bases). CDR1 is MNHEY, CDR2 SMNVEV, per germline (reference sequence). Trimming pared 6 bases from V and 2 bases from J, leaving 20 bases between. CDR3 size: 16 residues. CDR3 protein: CASRPVGGPTTYEQYF. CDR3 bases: TGTGCCAGCAGACCCGTCGGGGGGCCGACCACCTACGAGCAGTACTTC.

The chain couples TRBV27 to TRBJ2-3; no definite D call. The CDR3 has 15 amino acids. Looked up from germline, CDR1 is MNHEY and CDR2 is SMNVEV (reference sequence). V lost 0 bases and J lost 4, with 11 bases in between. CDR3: CASSLSRWSSDTQYF. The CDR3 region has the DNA TGTGCCAGCAGTTTATCGAGATGGTCATCAGATACGCAGTATTTT.